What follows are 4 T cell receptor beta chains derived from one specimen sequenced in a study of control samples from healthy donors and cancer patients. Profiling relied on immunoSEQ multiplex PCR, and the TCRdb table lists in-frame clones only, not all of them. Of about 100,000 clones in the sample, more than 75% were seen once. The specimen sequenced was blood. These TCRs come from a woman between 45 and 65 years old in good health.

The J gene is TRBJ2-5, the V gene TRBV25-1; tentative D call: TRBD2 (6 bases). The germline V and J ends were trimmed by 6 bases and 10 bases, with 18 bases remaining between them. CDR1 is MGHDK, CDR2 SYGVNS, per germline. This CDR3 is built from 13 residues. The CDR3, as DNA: TGTGCCAGCAGGGCTCGGGCGGCGGGAAGCCAGTACTTC. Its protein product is CASRARAAGSQYF.

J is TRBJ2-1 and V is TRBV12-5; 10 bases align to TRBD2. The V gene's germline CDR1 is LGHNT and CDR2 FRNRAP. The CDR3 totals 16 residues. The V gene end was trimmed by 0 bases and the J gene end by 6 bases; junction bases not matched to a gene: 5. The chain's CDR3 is CASGLVPSGSVNEQFF. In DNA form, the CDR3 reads TGTGCTAGTGGTTTGGTACCTAGCGGGAGCGTCAATGAGCAGTTCTTC.

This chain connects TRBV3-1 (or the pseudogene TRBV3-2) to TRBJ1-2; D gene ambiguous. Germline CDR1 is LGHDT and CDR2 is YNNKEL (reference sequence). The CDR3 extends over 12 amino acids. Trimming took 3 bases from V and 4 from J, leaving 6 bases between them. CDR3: CASSHLIYGYTF. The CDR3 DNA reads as TGTGCCAGCAGCCACCTTATCTATGGCTACACCTTC.

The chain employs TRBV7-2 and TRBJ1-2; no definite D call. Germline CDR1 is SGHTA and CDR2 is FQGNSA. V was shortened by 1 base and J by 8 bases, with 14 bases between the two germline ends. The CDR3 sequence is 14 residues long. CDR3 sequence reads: CASSLVVGGRGYTF. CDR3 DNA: TGTGCCAGCAGCTTAGTAGTGGGAGGCAGGGGCTACACCTTC.